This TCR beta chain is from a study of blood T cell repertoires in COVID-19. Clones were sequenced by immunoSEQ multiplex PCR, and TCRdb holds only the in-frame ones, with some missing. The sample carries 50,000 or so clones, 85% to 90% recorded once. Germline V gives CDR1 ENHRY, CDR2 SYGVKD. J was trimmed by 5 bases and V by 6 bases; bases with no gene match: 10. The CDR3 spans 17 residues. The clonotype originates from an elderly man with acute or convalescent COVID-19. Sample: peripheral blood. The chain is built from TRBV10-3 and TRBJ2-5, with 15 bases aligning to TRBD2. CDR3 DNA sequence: TGTGCCATCAGCCCCGGACTAGCGGGGGGGCCGGGGGAGACCCAGTACTTC. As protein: CAISPGLAGGPGETQYF.